This T cell receptor beta chain was found in a study of OX40 agonist ivuxolimab in advanced cancers. V was clipped by 3 bases and J by 2 bases, with 10 bases between them. Germline V gives CDR1 SGHDT, CDR2 YYEEEE. The CDR3 runs 14 residues. Measured with immunoSEQ multiplex PCR; TCRdb has only the in-frame clones, and not every one. The table includes tens of thousands of clones, roughly nine tenths detected once. Systemic immunosuppression or a history of autoimmune disease excluded patients. Sequences were derived from CD4+ or CD8+ T cells sorted from blood, sampled in a trial of the OX40 agonist ivuxolimab. This sequence joins TRBV5-6 and TRBJ2-3, with D possibly TRBD1 on 6 matching bases. The origin of this receptor is an adult with an advanced solid tumor such as melanoma, head and neck, liver or kidney cancer. CDR3 loop: CASSSGTPTDTQYF. CDR3 DNA: TGTGCCAGCAGCTCCGGGACACCCACAGATACGCAGTATTTT.